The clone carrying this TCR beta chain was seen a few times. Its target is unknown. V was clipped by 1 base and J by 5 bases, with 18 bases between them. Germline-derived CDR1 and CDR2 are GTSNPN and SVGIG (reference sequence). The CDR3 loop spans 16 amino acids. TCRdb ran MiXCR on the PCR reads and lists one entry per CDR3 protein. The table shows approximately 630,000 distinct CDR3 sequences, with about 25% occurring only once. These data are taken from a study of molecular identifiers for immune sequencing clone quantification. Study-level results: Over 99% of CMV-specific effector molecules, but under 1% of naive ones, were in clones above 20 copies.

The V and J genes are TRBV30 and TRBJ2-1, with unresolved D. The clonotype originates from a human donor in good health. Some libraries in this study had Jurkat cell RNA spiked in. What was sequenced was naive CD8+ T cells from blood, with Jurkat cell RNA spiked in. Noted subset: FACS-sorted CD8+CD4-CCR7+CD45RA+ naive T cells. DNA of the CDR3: TGTGCCTGGAGTGCGGGTAGGCTACCGACACACAATGAGCAGTTCTTC. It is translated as CAWSAGRLPTHNEQFF.